The clone carrying this T cell receptor beta chain was picked up many times. Antigen specificity is unknown. CDR3 regions were amplified by Arm-PCR using iRepertoire HTBI primers to build TCR beta libraries. Each CDR3 protein is one row after TCRdb ran MiXCR on the multiplex PCR reads. The table has around 460,000 distinct CDR3 sequences, 22% seen once. This sample was taken from a study of regulatory T cells in long-lasting Graves disease. Findings and limits, study-wide: The TCR repertoire of persistent Graves' patients was less diverse than that of newly diagnosed ones. More public clonotypes were shared by persistent patients (around 2,600) than by new patients (more than 950).

Time point noted: persistent/refractory GD, antithyroid drugs over 5 years with positive TRAb. PBMCs were the source of the RNA used for TCR sequencing. Investigators report Graves' disease was diagnosed under American Thyroid Association guidelines. V dropped 2 bases and J dropped 3; count of bases not matched to a gene: 12. The V gene's germline CDR1 is MNHEY and CDR2 SVGAGI. The CDR3 totals 17 residues. The sample was peripheral blood mononuclear cells (PBMCs), taken when the disease was refractory, from a patient treated with antithyroid drugs. The TCR was taken from a female donor with Graves disease. The chain employs TRBV6-5 and TRBJ1-1, with 7 bases lining up with TRBD1. The CDR3 here is CASSYLPLQGLYTEAFF. CDR3 nucleotide sequence: TGTGCCAGCAGTTACCTCCCCTTACAGGGGCTGTACACTGAAGCTTTCTTT.